Listed here are 26 T cell receptor beta chains from one sample, sequenced in a study of blood T cell repertoires in COVID-19. Clones were read by immunoSEQ multiplex PCR, and TCRdb kept only the in-frame ones, dropping some. The top ten hold 4.5% to 6.5% of the sample, which has 250,000 to 300,000 clones, 83% seen once. Sequencing used peripheral blood. These receptors all stem from a man older than 75 with acute or convalescent COVID-19.

In nucleotides, the CDR3 is TGCGCCAGCAGCTTAGATTACTCTAACTATGGCTACACCTTC. Its translation: CASSLDYSNYGYTF. This chain joins TRBV5-1 and TRBJ1-2; no definite D call. The CDR3 contains 14 residues. V shed 2 bases and J shed 0 bases, with 8 bases lying between them. Germline V gene lookup returns CDR1 SGHRS and CDR2 YFSETQ. Using reference TRBV5-1 and TRBJ1-2 for the parts outside the CDR3, the full variable domain is KAGVTQTPRYLIKTRGQQVTLSCSPISGHRSVSWYQQTPGQGLQFLFEYFSETQRNKGNFPGRFSGRQFSNSRSEMNVSTLELGDSALYLCASSLDYSNYGYTFGSGTRLTVV.

This clone was seen at least ten times. The chain carries TRBV4-2 and TRBJ1-6, with 7 bases fitting TRBD1. The CDR3 contains 17 residues. V was pared by 6 bases and J by 3 bases, with 11 bases of the junction left unmatched. CDR1 is LGHNA, CDR2 YNFKEQ, per germline. CDR3 in amino acids: CASSRQGEGIYNSPLHF. Written as DNA, the CDR3 is TGTGCCAGCAGTCGACAGGGCGAGGGGATCTATAATTCACCCCTCCACTTT.

This clone is a singleton in its sample. This chain joins TRBV20-1 and TRBJ2-1; D might be TRBD2 (5 bases). CDR1 is DFQATT, CDR2 SNEGSKA, per germline (reference sequence). V gave up 6 bases and J gave up 10 bases, with 10 bases separating them. This CDR3 contains 10 residues. The CDR3 region is CSAEWEEQFF. The DNA of the CDR3 is TGCAGTGCGGAGTGGGAGGAGCAGTTCTTC.

The V call is TRBV7-3, the J call TRBJ2-2; TRBD1 is a possible D gene (6 bases). The CDR3 has 15 residues. The germline CDR1 and CDR2 sequences are SGHTA and FQGTGA. V lost 2 bases to trimming and J lost 6 bases, with 13 bases between them. The CDR3 nucleotides are TGTGCCAGCAGCTTAGATTGGGGGCAACCCGGGGAGCTGTTTTTT. Translated: CASSLDWGQPGELFF.

This clone appeared a single time. The chain joins TRBV6-1 to TRBJ2-7; 11 nucleotides match TRBD2. CDR3 length: 14 amino acids. Germline values: CDR1 MNHNS, CDR2 SASEGT. The V and J ends lost 3 bases and 9 bases, in that order; junction bases with no gene match: 7. In nucleotides, the CDR3 is TGTGCCAGCAGTGATACGACTAGCGGGGCTGTGCAGTACTTC. This codes for CASSDTTSGAVQYF.

This clone was recorded a few times. The J gene is TRBJ2-7, the V gene TRBV5-1; TRBD1 is a possible D gene (7 bases). The CDR3 sequence is 16 residues long. The germline V and J ends were trimmed by 6 bases and 1 base, with 20 bases remaining between them. The germline V gene has CDR1 SGHRS and CDR2 YFSETQ. In DNA, the CDR3 is TGCGCCAGCACCAGGGGGGACGGCCCCCGATCCTACGAGCAGTACTTC. Amino acid sequence: CASTRGDGPRSYEQYF.

The J gene is TRBJ2-2, the V gene TRBV7-3; 7 bases fit TRBD1. Germline trimming cut 4 bases from V and 4 bases from J; bases unmatched to any gene: 9. This CDR3 is built from 16 residues. Germline loops: CDR1 SGHTA, CDR2 FQGTGA. This CDR3 is CASSSGTALSTGELFF. For the CDR3, the DNA is TGTGCCAGCAGCTCCGGGACAGCCCTGAGCACCGGGGAGCTGTTTTTT.

The V call is TRBV3-1 (or the pseudogene TRBV3-2), the J call TRBJ2-2; 10 nucleotides match TRBD2. The CDR3 spans 15 residues. Germline V gene lookup returns CDR1 LGHDT and CDR2 YNNKEL (reference sequence). V was clipped by 4 bases and J by 5 bases; unmatched bases: 4. CDR3 sequence: CASSRAGGPTGELFF. For the CDR3, the DNA is TGTGCCAGCAGCCGAGCGGGGGGGCCGACCGGGGAGCTGTTTTTT.

The chain employs TRBV25-1 and TRBJ2-7, with 7 nucleotides matching TRBD2. The CDR3 is 11 amino acids. Germline assignment: CDR1 MGHDK and CDR2 SYGVNS. DNA for the CDR3: TGTGCTGGCGGGAGTGGTTACGAGCAGTACTTC. Protein sequence: CAGGSGYEQYF.

The rearrangement uses TRBV5-4 and TRBJ2-1; TRBD1 might be the D (5 bases). In germline, CDR1 is SGHNT, CDR2 YYREEE (reference sequence). Trimming cost V 0 bases and J 7 bases, with 17 bases left between them. The CDR3 runs to 16 residues. The DNA for the CDR3 is TGTGCCAGCAGCTTGGACTACAGGTCGTCGGCTAATGAGCAGTTCTTC. Amino acid sequence: CASSLDYRSSANEQFF.

The J gene is TRBJ2-2, the V gene TRBV28, with TRBD1 matching over 8 bases. CDR1 is MDHEN and CDR2 is SYDVKM in the germline V gene. V lost 1 base, J lost 7 bases, and 8 bases stayed unmatched. The CDR3 length is 16 residues. CDR3 loop: CASSLSLGQGIGELFF. The DNA for the CDR3 is TGTGCCAGCAGTTTATCCCTTGGACAGGGAATCGGGGAGCTGTTTTTT.

V is TRBV3-1 (or the pseudogene TRBV3-2) and J is TRBJ1-2, with 11 bases aligning to TRBD1. V shed 3 bases and J 7 bases; nucleotides not matched to a gene: 4. The CDR3 extends over 14 amino acids. Germline V gene data show CDR1 as LGHDT and CDR2 as YNNKEL (reference sequence). The CDR3: CASSQWDRGVGYTF. CDR3 nucleotides: TGTGCCAGCAGCCAGTGGGACAGGGGGGTTGGCTACACCTTC.

This chain joins TRBV15 and TRBJ2-1; 8 bases are shared with TRBD2. Trimming at V came to 6 bases and at J to 3 bases, leaving 7 bases not matched to a gene. Germline lookup yields CDR1 LNHNV and CDR2 YYDKDF (reference sequence). The CDR3 spans 15 residues. The chain's CDR3 is CATSYGAGVYNEQFF. The CDR3 DNA follows: TGTGCCACCAGTTACGGAGCGGGAGTCTACAATGAGCAGTTCTTC.

The gene calls are TRBV14 and TRBJ2-1, with 9 positions matching TRBD1. CDR1 is SGHDN and CDR2 is FVKESK in the germline V gene. The CDR3 runs to 16 residues. V shed 3 bases, J shed 8 bases, and the junction held 11 bases outside the gene matches. The CDR3 nucleotides are TGTGCCAGCAGCCAGCGACCGGGACAGGGTCGCGATGAGCAGTTCTTC. Translated: CASSQRPGQGRDEQFF.

The chain links TRBV28 to TRBJ2-7, with 12 bases lining up with TRBD1. The junction had 8 bases not matched to a gene; V was cut back by 5 bases and J by 6 bases. CDR1 MDHEN and CDR2 SYDVKM come from the germline V gene. There are 15 residues in the CDR3. CDR3 region: CASSHRDRGRSEQYF. As DNA, the CDR3 is TGTGCCAGCAGTCACCGGGACAGGGGGCGTAGCGAGCAGTACTTC. Complete variable domain (other parts from reference TRBV28 and TRBJ2-7): DVKVTQSSRYLVKRTGEKVFLECVQDMDHENMFWYRQDPGLGLRLIYFSYDVKMKEKGDIPEGYSVSREKKERFSLILESASTNQTSMYLCASSHRDRGRSEQYFGPGTRLTVT.

J is TRBJ1-5 and V is TRBV12-3 or TRBV12-4, with D unclear. This CDR3 contains 13 residues. Trimming stripped 1 base from V and 3 bases from J, with 4 bases between. The DNA of the CDR3 is TGTGCCAGCAGTTTAGGGCACAATCAGCCCCAGCATTTT. It translates to CASSLGHNQPQHF.

The chain uses TRBV7-9 and TRBJ2-3; D perhaps matches TRBD1 (5 bases). Germline V gives CDR1 SEHNR, CDR2 FQNEAQ (reference sequence). The CDR3 has 16 amino acids. V was trimmed by 1 base and J by 3 bases, leaving 14 bases between them. The CDR3 spells CASSLDSRARTDTQYF. The CDR3 coding sequence is TGTGCCAGCAGCTTAGATTCCAGGGCGAGGACAGATACGCAGTATTTT. Full variable domain (outside the CDR3, taken from reference TRBV7-9 and TRBJ2-3): DTGVSQNPRHKITKRGQNVTFRCDPISEHNRLYWYRQTLGQGPEFLTYFQNEAQLEKSRLLSDRFSAERPKGSFSTLEIQRTEQGDSAMYLCASSLDSRARTDTQYFGPGTRLTVL.

This rearrangement joins TRBV3-1 (or the pseudogene TRBV3-2) to TRBJ2-5, with 10 bases that match TRBD2. In germline, CDR1 is LGHDT, CDR2 YNNKEL (reference sequence). V shed 4 bases and J 5 bases; nucleotides not matched to a gene: 13. CDR3 length: 17 residues. CDR3 residues: CASSPYKREGHRETQYF. The DNA for the CDR3 is TGTGCCAGCAGCCCATACAAGCGGGAGGGCCATCGGGAGACCCAGTACTTC.

This rearrangement joins TRBV6-1 to TRBJ2-5; no reliable D call. Looked up from germline, CDR1 is MNHNS and CDR2 is SASEGT. The CDR3 is 13 residues long. V lost 1 base to trimming and J lost 4 bases, with 7 bases between them. For the CDR3, the DNA is TGTGCCAGCAGTGAAGAACAGTCAGAGACCCAGTACTTC. Protein sequence: CASSEEQSETQYF.

This chain links TRBV19 with TRBJ1-2; 12 nucleotides align to TRBD1. Trimming at V came to 4 bases and at J to 8 bases, leaving 5 bases not matched to a gene. Germline V gene sequence: CDR1 LNHDA, CDR2 SQIVND (reference sequence). This CDR3 spans 14 amino acids. CDR3 loop: CASSTGQGAQGYTF. CDR3 DNA sequence: TGTGCCAGTAGTACGGGACAGGGGGCGCAAGGCTACACCTTC.

This chain links TRBV15 with TRBJ2-3; 8 bases fit TRBD2. Germline V CDR1 and CDR2: LNHNV, YYDKDF (reference sequence). Losses at the gene ends were 1 base for V and 0 bases for J; bases not matched to a gene: 9. CDR3 length: 18 amino acids. DNA for the CDR3: TGTGCCACCAGCAGAGGAGCGGGGGTAGACCCTAGCACAGATACGCAGTATTTT. Its translation: CATSRGAGVDPSTDTQYF.

This rearrangement joins TRBV18 to TRBJ2-7; 9 positions match TRBD2. Germline values: CDR1 KGHSH, CDR2 LQKENI. Trimming cost V 5 bases and J 1 base; bases outside gene matches: 3. This CDR3 contains 14 residues. The DNA for the CDR3 is TGTGCCAGCTCAAGCCTAGCGGGATCCTACGAGCAGTACTTC. Protein product: CASSSLAGSYEQYF. Combining the CDR3 with reference TRBV18 and TRBJ2-7 gives the whole variable domain NAGVMQNPRHLVRRRGQEARLRCSPMKGHSHVYWYRQLPEEGLKFMVYLQKENIIDESGMPKERFSAEFPKEGPSILRIQQVVRGDSAAYFCASSSLAGSYEQYFGPGTRLTVT.

This clone was recorded a few times. The chain is built from TRBV2 and TRBJ1-1; the D is unclear. CDR3 size: 14 residues. The V gene's germline CDR1 is SNHLY and CDR2 FYNNEI. V lost 3 bases and J 5 bases, leaving 13 bases between the germline ends. In DNA, the CDR3 is TGTGCCAGCAGTGATGGAGGCTCGGGGACTGAAGCTTTCTTT. It is translated as CASSDGGSGTEAFF.

The chain recombines TRBV14 with TRBJ2-5; 8 nucleotides agree with TRBD2. This CDR3 spans 15 amino acids. In germline, CDR1 is SGHDN, CDR2 FVKESK. Trimming at V came to 4 bases and at J to 4 bases, leaving 8 bases not matched to a gene. CDR3: CASSLTAGVGETQYF. The CDR3 nucleotides are TGTGCCAGCAGCCTCACAGCGGGAGTGGGAGAGACCCAGTACTTC.

The chain links TRBV7-2 to TRBJ1-1, with D possibly being TRBD1 (6 bases). The CDR3 spans 14 residues. Germline CDR1 reads SGHTA; CDR2 reads FQGNSA. The V gene lost 3 bases and the J gene lost 1 base, with 9 bases spanning the gap. CDR3 in amino acids: CASSFGQSNTEAFF. The CDR3 region has the DNA TGTGCCAGCAGCTTCGGACAGTCGAACACTGAAGCTTTCTTT.

As DNA, the CDR3 is TGTGCCAGCAGTTCCCCCGGGAGCCAAGGTTACGAGCAGTACTTC. Translating it yields CASSSPGSQGYEQYF. The chain couples TRBV27 to TRBJ2-7, with D possibly being TRBD2 (6 bases). Germline lookup yields CDR1 MNHEY and CDR2 SMNVEV (reference sequence). Trimming took 4 bases from V and 4 from J, leaving 17 bases between them. CDR3 length: 15 amino acids.